This TCR beta chain appears in the sequencing data of a study of blood T cell repertoires in COVID-19. Clones were read by immunoSEQ multiplex PCR, and TCRdb kept only the in-frame ones, dropping some. The sample contains some 300,000 clones, around 88% of which appear only once. This CDR3 spans 14 amino acids. V was clipped by 5 bases and J by 2 bases, with 12 bases between them. Germline CDR1 reads SGHTA; CDR2 reads FQGNSA. The sequenced sample was peripheral blood. The sequence derives from a woman aged 70-85 years with COVID-19, enrolled during active disease. V gene TRBV7-2 combines with J gene TRBJ1-1; D unresolved. The CDR3 DNA reads as TGTGCCAGCAGCCCCCGGACTGGTAACACTGAAGCTTTCTTT. Its translation: CASSPRTGNTEAFF.